This is a list of T cell receptor beta chains from one sample in a study of T cell responses to AZD1222 COVID-19 vaccine. The method was immunoSEQ multiplex PCR; TCRdb's version includes in-frame clones alone and lacks a portion of them. This table has tens of thousands of clones, around 81% appearing once. The input for sequencing was peripheral blood, taken 28 days after the second AZD1222 dose. Receptor source: an adult who received the AZD1222 COVID-19 vaccine. The CDR3 runs from the conserved cysteine through the conserved F or W. D genes are given only for firm matches. The size of a clone is reported for some rows only, either as once, few or many, or as a class for expanded clones.

NA,NA,TRBJ1-5,TRBV5-4,CASSQMGGNQPQHF,TGTGCCAGCAGCCAAATGGGCGGGAATCAGCCCCAGCATTTT
NA,NA,TRBJ2-6,TRBV6-4,CASSEVGPGANVLTF,TGTGCCAGCAGTGAAGTAGGTCCTGGGGCCAACGTCCTGACTTTC
NA,NA,TRBJ2-1,TRBV4-3,CASSQDTPPTSHRGEQFF,TGCGCCAGCAGCCAAGATACCCCCCCGACTAGTCACAGGGGTGAGCAGTTCTTC
many,TRBD1,TRBJ1-5,TRBV27,CASSLSIGQGSNQPQHF,TGTGCCAGCAGTCTATCCATCGGACAGGGAAGCAATCAGCCCCAGCATTTT
NA,NA,TRBJ2-2,TRBV4-3,CASSFTRETGELFF,TGCGCCAGCAGCTTTACTCGCGAAACCGGGGAGCTGTTTTTT
NA,NA,TRBJ2-5,TRBV28,CASSLRRAPKGGETQYF,TGTGCCAGCAGTTTAAGGAGGGCACCGAAGGGAGGAGAGACCCAGTACTTC
NA,TRBD1,TRBJ2-1,TRBV12-3/TRBV12-4,CASSPGQFDEQFF,TGTGCCAGCAGTCCGGGACAGTTCGATGAGCAGTTCTTC
NA,NA,TRBJ2-2,TRBV5-1,CASRPEPTNTGELFF,TGCGCCAGCAGACCTGAACCAACCAACACCGGGGAGCTGTTTTTT
NA,NA,TRBJ1-1,TRBV7-3,CASSLSVNTEAFF,TGTGCCAGCAGCTTATCGGTAAACACTGAAGCTTTCTTT
NA,NA,TRBJ2-7,TRBV5-5,CASSLGGTVRSYEQYF,TGTGCCAGCAGCTTGGGGGGGACGGTTCGCTCCTACGAGCAGTACTTC
NA,NA,TRBJ2-5,TRBV27,CASSSPDGAQYF,TGTGCCAGCAGTTCCCCGGACGGGGCCCAGTACTTC
NA,NA,TRBJ2-7,TRBV7-2,CASSLSGLGRTGYEQYF,TGTGCCAGCAGCTTATCGGGTTTGGGGAGGACGGGCTACGAGCAGTACTTC
NA,NA,TRBJ2-7,TRBV5-8,CASSLGTVTYEQYF,TGTGCCAGCAGCTTGGGGACGGTGACCTACGAGCAGTACTTC
NA,NA,TRBJ1-1,TRBV23-1,CASAGGANTEAFF,TGCGCCAGCGCTGGGGGGGCGAACACTGAAGCTTTCTTT
NA,TRBD1,TRBJ2-5,TRBV18,CASSQTRLGTGALAKETQYF,TGTGCCAGCTCACAGACCCGTTTAGGGACAGGGGCCTTGGCCAAAGAGACCCAGTACTTC
NA,NA,TRBJ1-4,TRBV27,CASSPSPTGREKLFF,TGTGCCAGCAGTCCCTCTCCAACCGGGCGCGAAAAACTGTTTTTT
few,NA,TRBJ2-7,TRBV7-9,CASSFSGMPYEQYF,TGTGCCAGCAGCTTTTCAGGGATGCCCTACGAGCAGTACTTC
once,NA,TRBJ1-5,TRBV19,CASSINPPGYSNQPQHF,TGTGCCAGTAGTATCAATCCCCCAGGCTATAGCAATCAGCCCCAGCATTTT
NA,TRBD2,TRBJ2-2,TRBV6-1,CASRKAGGGELFF,TGTGCCAGCCGGAAGGCGGGGGGCGGGGAGCTGTTTTTT
once,NA,TRBJ2-1,TRBV7-2,CASSARESYYNEQFF,TGTGCCAGCAGCGCCCGAGAATCGTATTACAATGAGCAGTTCTTC
NA,TRBD2,TRBJ2-1,TRBV28,CASTGVSGSGSSYNEQFF,TGTGCCAGCACCGGAGTTTCGGGTAGCGGGAGCTCCTACAATGAGCAGTTCTTC
NA,TRBD1,TRBJ1-4,TRBV4-3,CASSQGPTGATNEKLFF,TGCGCCAGCAGCCAAGGCCCGACAGGGGCAACTAATGAAAAACTGTTTTTT
NA,TRBD1,TRBJ2-4,TRBV19,CASSRDRGDIQYF,TGTGCCAGTAGTAGGGACAGGGGAGACATTCAGTACTTC
once,TRBD1,TRBJ2-6,TRBV12-5,CASGNPGQGPSSGANVLTF,TGTGCTAGTGGTAACCCGGGACAGGGCCCCAGCTCTGGGGCCAACGTCCTGACTTTC